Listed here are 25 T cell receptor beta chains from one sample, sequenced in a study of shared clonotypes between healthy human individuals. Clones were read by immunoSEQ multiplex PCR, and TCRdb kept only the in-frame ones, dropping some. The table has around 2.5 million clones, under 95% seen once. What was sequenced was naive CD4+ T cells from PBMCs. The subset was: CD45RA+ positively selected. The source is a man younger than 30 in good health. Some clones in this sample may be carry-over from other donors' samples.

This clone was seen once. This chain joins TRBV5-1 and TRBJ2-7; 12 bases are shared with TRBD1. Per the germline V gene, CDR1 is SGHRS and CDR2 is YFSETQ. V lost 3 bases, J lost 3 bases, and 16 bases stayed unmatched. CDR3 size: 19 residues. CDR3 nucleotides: TGCGCCAGCAGCTCTGGGACAGGGGGCTCGAGGGAGGGCTACTACGAGCAGTACTTC. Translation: CASSSGTGGSREGYYEQYF.

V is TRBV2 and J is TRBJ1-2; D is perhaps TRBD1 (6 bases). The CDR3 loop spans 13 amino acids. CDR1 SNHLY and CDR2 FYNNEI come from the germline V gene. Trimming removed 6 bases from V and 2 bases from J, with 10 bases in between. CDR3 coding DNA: TGTGCCAGCAGAGGGGGATTAAACTATGGCTACACCTTC. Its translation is CASRGGLNYGYTF. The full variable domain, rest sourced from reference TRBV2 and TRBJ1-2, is EPEVTQTPSHQVTQMGQEVILRCVPISNHLYFYWYRQILGQKVEFLVSFYNNEISEKSEIFDDQFSVERPDGSNFTLKIRSTKLEDSAMYFCASRGGLNYGYTFGSGTRLTVV.

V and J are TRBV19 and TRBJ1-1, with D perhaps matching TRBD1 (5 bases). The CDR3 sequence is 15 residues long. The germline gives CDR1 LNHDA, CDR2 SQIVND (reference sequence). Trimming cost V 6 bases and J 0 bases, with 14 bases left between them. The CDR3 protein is CASRLGQTMNTEAFF. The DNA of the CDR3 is TGTGCCAGTAGGCTGGGGCAGACCATGAACACTGAAGCTTTCTTT.

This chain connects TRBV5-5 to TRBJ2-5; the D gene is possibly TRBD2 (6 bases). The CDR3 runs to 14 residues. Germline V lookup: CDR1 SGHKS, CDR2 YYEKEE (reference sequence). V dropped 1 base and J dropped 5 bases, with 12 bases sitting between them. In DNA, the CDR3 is TGTGCCAGCAGCTTGCGGAGGGATTGGGAGACCCAGTACTTC. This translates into CASSLRRDWETQYF.

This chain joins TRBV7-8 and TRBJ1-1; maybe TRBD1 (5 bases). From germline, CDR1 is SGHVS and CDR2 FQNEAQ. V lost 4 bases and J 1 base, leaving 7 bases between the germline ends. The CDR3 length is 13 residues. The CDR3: CASSSDRNTEAFF. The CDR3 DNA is TGTGCCAGCAGCTCAGACAGGAACACTGAAGCTTTCTTT.

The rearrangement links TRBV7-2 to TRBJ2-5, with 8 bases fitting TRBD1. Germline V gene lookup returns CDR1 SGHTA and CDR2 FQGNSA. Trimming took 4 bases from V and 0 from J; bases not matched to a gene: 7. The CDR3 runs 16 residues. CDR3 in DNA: TGTGCCAGCAGCTGGCAGGGGGCTCAGTACCAAGAGACCCAGTACTTC. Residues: CASSWQGAQYQETQYF.

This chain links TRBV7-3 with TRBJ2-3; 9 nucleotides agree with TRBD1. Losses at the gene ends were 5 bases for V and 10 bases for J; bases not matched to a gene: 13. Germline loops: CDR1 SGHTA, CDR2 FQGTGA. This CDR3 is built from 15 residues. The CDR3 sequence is CASSPGQGGPVAQYF. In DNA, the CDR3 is TGTGCCAGCAGCCCGGGACAGGGTGGCCCCGTTGCGCAGTATTTT.

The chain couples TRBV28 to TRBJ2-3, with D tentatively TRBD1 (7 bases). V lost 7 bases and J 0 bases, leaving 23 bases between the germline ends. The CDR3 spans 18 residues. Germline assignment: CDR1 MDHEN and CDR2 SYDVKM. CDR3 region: CASNRVEGAEGSTDTQYF. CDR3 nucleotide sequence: TGTGCCAGCAACAGGGTGGAGGGGGCAGAGGGTAGCACAGATACGCAGTATTTT.

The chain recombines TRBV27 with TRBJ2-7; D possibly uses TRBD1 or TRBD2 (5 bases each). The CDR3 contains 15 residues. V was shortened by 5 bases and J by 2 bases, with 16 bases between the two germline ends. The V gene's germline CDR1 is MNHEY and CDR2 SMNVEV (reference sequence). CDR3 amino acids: CASSPSGTIPYEQYF. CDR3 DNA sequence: TGTGCCAGCAGTCCGTCTGGGACGATCCCCTACGAGCAGTACTTC.

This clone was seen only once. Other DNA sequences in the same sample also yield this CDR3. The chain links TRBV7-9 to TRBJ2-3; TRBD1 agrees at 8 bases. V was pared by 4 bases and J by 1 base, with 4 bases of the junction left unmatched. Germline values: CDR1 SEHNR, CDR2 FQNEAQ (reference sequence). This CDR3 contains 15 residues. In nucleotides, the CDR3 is TGTGCCAGCAGCTCGCAGGGGGCGGGCACAGATACGCAGTATTTT. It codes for CASSSQGAGTDTQYF.

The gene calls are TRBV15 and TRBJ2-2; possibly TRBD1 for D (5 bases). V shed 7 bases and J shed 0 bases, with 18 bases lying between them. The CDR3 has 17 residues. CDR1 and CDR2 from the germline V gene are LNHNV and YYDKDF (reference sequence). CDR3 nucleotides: TGTGCCACCAACATCGCTAAGGGGTCCCCGAACACCGGGGAGCTGTTTTTT. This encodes CATNIAKGSPNTGELFF.

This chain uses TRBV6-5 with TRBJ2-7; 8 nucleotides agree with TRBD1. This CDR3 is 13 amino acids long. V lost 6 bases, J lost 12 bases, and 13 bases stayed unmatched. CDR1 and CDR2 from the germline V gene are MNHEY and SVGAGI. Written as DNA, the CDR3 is TGTGCCAGCAGCCCCAGGGGGCAGGGTCATCCGTACTTC. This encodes CASSPRGQGHPYF.

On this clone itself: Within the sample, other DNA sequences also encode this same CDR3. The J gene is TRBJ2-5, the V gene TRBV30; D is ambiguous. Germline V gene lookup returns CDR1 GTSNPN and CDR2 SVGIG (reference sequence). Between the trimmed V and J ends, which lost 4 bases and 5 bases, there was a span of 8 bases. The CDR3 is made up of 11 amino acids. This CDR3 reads CAWTSRETQYF. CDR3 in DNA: TGTGCCTGGACATCGAGGGAGACCCAGTACTTC.

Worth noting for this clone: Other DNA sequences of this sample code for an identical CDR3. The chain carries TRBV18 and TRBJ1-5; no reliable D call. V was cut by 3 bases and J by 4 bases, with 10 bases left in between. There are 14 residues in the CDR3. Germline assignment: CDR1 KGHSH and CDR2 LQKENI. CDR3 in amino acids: CASSPAAGNQPQHF. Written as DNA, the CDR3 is TGTGCCAGCTCACCCGCCGCGGGAAATCAGCCCCAGCATTTT.

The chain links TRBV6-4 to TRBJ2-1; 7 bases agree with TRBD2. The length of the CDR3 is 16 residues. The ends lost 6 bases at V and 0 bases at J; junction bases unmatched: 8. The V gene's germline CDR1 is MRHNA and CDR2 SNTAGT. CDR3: CASSDNGGGSYNEQFF. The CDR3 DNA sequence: TGTGCCAGCAGCGACAATGGGGGGGGCTCCTACAATGAGCAGTTCTTC.

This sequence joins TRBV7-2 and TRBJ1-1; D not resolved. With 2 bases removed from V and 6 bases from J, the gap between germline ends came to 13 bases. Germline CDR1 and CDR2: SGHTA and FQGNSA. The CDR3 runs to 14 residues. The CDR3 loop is CASSLQQPGAEAFF. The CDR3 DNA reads TGTGCCAGCAGCTTACAACAGCCGGGCGCTGAAGCTTTCTTT.

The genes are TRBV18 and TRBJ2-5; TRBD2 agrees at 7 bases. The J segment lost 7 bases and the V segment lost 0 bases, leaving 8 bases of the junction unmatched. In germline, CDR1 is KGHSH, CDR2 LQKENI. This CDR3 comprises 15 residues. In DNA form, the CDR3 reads TGTGCCAGCTCACCACCCGTCGCGGGAGTTAGGACCCAGTACTTC. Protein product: CASSPPVAGVRTQYF.

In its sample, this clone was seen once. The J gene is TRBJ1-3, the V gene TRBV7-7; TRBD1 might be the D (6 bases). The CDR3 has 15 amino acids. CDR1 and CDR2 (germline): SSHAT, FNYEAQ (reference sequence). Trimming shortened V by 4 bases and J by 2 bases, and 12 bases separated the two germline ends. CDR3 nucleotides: TGTGCCAGCAGCTACAACAGGGAGGCTGGAAACACCATATATTTT. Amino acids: CASSYNREAGNTIYF.

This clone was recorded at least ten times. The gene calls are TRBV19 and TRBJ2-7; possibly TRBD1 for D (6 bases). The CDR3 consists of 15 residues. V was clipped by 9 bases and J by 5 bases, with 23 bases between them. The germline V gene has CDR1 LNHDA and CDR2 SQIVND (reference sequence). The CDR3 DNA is TGTGCCAGCCGATTCAGGGGCCAAAAACAGGACGAGCAGTACTTC. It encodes CASRFRGQKQDEQYF.

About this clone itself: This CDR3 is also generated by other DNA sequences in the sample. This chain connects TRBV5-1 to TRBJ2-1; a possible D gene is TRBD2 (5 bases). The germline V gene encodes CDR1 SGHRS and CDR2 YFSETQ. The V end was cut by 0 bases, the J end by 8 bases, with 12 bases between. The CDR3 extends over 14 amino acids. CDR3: CASSLGGGRDEQFF. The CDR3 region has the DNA TGCGCCAGCAGCTTGGGCGGAGGTCGGGATGAGCAGTTCTTC. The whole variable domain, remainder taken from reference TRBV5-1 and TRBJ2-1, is KAGVTQTPRYLIKTRGQQVTLSCSPISGHRSVSWYQQTPGQGLQFLFEYFSETQRNKGNFPGRFSGRQFSNSRSEMNVSTLELGDSALYLCASSLGGGRDEQFFGPGTRLTVL.

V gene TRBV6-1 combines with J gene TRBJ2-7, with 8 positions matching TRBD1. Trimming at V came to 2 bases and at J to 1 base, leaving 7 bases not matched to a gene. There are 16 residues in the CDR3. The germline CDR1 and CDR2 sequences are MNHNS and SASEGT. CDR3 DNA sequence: TGTGCCAGCAGTGAATATGCAGGGACAGGTTCCTACGAGCAGTACTTC. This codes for CASSEYAGTGSYEQYF.

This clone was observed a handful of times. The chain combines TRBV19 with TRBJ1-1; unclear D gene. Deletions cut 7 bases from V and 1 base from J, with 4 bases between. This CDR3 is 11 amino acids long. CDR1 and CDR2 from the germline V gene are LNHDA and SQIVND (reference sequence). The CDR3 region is CASIGNTEAFF. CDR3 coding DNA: TGTGCCAGTATCGGGAACACTGAAGCTTTCTTT. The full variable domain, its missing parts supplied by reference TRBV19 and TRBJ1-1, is DGGITQSPKYLFRKEGQNVTLSCEQNLNHDAMYWYRQDPGQGLRLIYYSQIVNDFQKGDIAEGYSVSREKKESFPLTVTSAQKNPTAFYLCASIGNTEAFFGQGTRLTVV.

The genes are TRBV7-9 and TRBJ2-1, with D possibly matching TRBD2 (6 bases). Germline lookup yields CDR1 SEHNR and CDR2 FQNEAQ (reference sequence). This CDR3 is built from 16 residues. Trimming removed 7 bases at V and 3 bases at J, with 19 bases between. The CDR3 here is CASTFQTGVLYNEQFF. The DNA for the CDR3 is TGTGCCAGCACATTCCAAACGGGAGTTCTCTACAATGAGCAGTTCTTC.

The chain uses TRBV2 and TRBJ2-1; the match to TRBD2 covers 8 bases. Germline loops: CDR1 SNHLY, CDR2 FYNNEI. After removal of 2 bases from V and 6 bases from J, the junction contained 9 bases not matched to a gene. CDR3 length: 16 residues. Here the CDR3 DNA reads TGTGCCAGCAGTGAACGAAGCGGGAGAAGGGGCAATGAGCAGTTCTTC. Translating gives CASSERSGRRGNEQFF.

The CDR3 DNA follows: TGTGCCAGCAGCTTGGGAGGAGTAGGGAGCTACGAGCAGTACTTC. Its translation: CASSLGGVGSYEQYF. The chain combines TRBV5-4 with TRBJ2-7, with D possibly matching TRBD2 (5 bases). CDR1 is SGHNT, CDR2 YYREEE, per germline (reference sequence). V lost 0 bases and J lost 3, with 13 bases in between. The CDR3 runs 15 residues.